These 4 T cell receptor beta chains originate from one sample sequenced in a study of T cells in Graves' hyperthyroidism and ophthalmopathy. The CDR3 regions of TCR beta were amplified from RNA transcripts. The TCR CDR3 first-round RT-PCR relied on the HTBI primer set. In TCRdb, the multiplex PCR reads were re-called with MiXCR into one record per CDR3 protein. The top ten hold approximately 13% of the sample, which has more than 450,000 distinct CDR3 sequences, approximately 14% seen once. The specimen sequenced was blood. All receptors derive from a woman aged 40 to 49 with Graves' hyperthyroidism.

This clonotype was observed at least ten times. The rearrangement links TRBV5-1 to TRBJ2-7; 7 bases are shared with TRBD1. V was clipped by 4 bases and J by 0 bases; unmatched bases: 7. CDR1 SGHRS and CDR2 YFSETQ come from the germline V gene. There are 15 residues in the CDR3. The CDR3 region is CASSQGQQISYEQYF. Written as DNA, the CDR3 is TGCGCCAGCAGCCAGGGACAGCAGATCTCCTACGAGCAGTACTTC.

The V gene is TRBV5-1, the J gene TRBJ2-7, with D perhaps TRBD1 (6 bases). The CDR3 consists of 14 residues. CDR1 is SGHRS and CDR2 is YFSETQ in the germline V gene. Trimming left V 1 base short and J 5 bases short, with 13 bases between. The CDR3, as DNA: TGCGCCAGCAGCTTGAGGGGGATGGTCGACGAGCAGTACTTC. It encodes CASSLRGMVDEQYF.

A note on this clonotype: A single base separates this from a much larger clone, so it may be a read error. The CDR3 loop reads CASSFLAGIRNEQYF. The DNA of the CDR3 is TGTGCCAGCAGTTTCCTAGCGGGGATCCGCAATGAGCAGTACTTC. The chain joins TRBV12-3 or TRBV12-4 to TRBJ2-7, with 9 bases aligning to TRBD2. The CDR3 length is 15 residues. V gave up 3 bases and J gave up 7 bases; unmatched junction bases: 10.

The chain combines TRBV30 with TRBJ2-3, with D perhaps matching TRBD1 (6 bases). Trimming removed 3 bases from V and 6 bases from J, with 13 bases in between. CDR1 GTSNPN and CDR2 SVGIG come from the germline V gene (reference sequence). The CDR3 has 13 residues. CDR3 coding DNA: TGTGCCTGGAGCGCCTACAGGGTTGATACGCAGTATTTT. Translated: CAWSAYRVDTQYF.